This TCR beta chain was found in a study of identical twins. Whole-study findings and limits: Out-of-frame alpha sequences common to twins exhibited an excess of low generation probability.

The CDR3 is 14 residues long. The germline V gene has CDR1 MNHEY and CDR2 SVGAGI. V was pared by 2 bases and J by 4 bases, with 11 bases between. Notes on this clonotype: The antigen remains unidentified.

Addition of a universal primer site occurred through template switching, and cDNA carried unique molecular identifiers. TCRdb itself ran the 5' RACE reads through MiXCR, one entry per CDR3 protein. The repertoire holds about 890,000 distinct CDR3 sequences, with roughly an eighth as singletons. The sample was also linked to a second study, of yellow fever vaccine responses in identical twins.

V is TRBV6-5 and J is TRBJ1-1; D is perhaps TRBD1 (6 bases). The sequence was collected from a woman between 18 and 30 years old in good health. Material: PBMCs. The chain's CDR3 is CASSYEGVGTEAFF. DNA of the CDR3: TGTGCCAGCAGTTACGAGGGGGTCGGCACTGAAGCTTTCTTT.